Reported below is one T cell receptor (beta chain). Its target is unknown. At one end, the junction sequence differs from germline, possibly due to a read error. This sample's RNA came from whole unsorted tissue. More than 3 cm separated this lung sample from the edge of the tumor. Donors were chemotherapy-naive, newly diagnosed lung cancer surgical patients in China, August–late 2014. The CDR3 loop spans 14 amino acids. Three rounds of nested PCR, following a modified ARM-PCR protocol, produced the TCRbeta library. MiXCR, applied by TCRdb to the multiplex PCR reads, yields one record per CDR3 protein. Here the sample spans 70,000 to 90,000 distinct CDR3 sequences, 55% to 70% being singletons. The sample comes from a study of tumor and adjacent non-tumor tissue in lung cancer. Study-level findings and limits: TCR diversity was significantly greater in tumor than normal lung tissue. Higher tumor TCR diversity was associated with shorter survival.

This sequence was found in a woman in her forties or fifties with non-small cell lung cancer. Sequences were obtained from distant non-tumor lung tissue. The chain combines TRBV12-3 or TRBV12-4 with TRBJ2-5; the D gene is possibly TRBD2 (6 bases). Here the CDR3 reads CASCFRGLEETQYF. For the CDR3, the DNA is TGTGCCAGCTGTTTTCGGGGGTTAGAGGAGACCCAGTACTTC.